This entry is about one TCR beta chain. Its antigen is undetermined. The data were obtained in a study of shared clonotypes between healthy human individuals. Background on the study: The study enrolled a couple of women and a few men aged 18 to 49. For every donor, three CD4 naive, three CD4 memory, two CD8 naive and one CD8 memory plates were used. Study-level findings and limits: The authors expected sequencing depth to affect clonotype sharing among donors.

TCRdb keeps only in-frame clones here, not all; method: immunoSEQ multiplex PCR. The sample has hundreds of thousands of clones; approximately 97% are singletons. There are 11 residues in the CDR3. Trimming removed 5 bases from V and 9 bases from J, with 11 bases in between. From germline, CDR1 is DFQATT and CDR2 SNEGSKA (reference sequence). CD4+ cell separation produced CD45RA+ naive and CD45RA-negative memory subsets. V is TRBV20-1 and J is TRBJ2-1; TRBD1 is a possible D gene (5 bases). Specimen: naive CD4+ T cells sorted from blood. This sample's subset: CD45RA+ positively selected. The receptor's source is a woman in her thirties in good health. CDR3 sequence (DNA): TGCAGTGCTTTCAGGGTTCCTGAGCAGTTCTTC. It encodes CSAFRVPEQFF.